The text below deals with one TCR beta chain. The CDR3 contains 14 residues. Germline V gene lookup returns CDR1 DFQATT and CDR2 SNEGSKA (reference sequence). Researchers built TCR beta cDNA using 5'RACE template switching with UMIs. TCRdb reprocessed the 5' RACE reads, with one entry per CDR3 protein and no DNA. This sample contains about 260,000 distinct CDR3 sequences. This sample is drawn from a study of T cells expressing NK-cell markers. Study-level information: HCMV seropositivity marked most of the eight sequenced donors; one was seronegative.

This chain uses TRBV20-1 with TRBJ1-5. This clonotype originated in a man between 18 and 29 years old in good health. The sample comprised blood T cells: a sorted CD56 or NKG2C T cell subset, CD4+ or CD8+ T cells, or bulk PBMC T cells (not recorded which). The CDR3 loop is CSASLMPSNQPQHF.